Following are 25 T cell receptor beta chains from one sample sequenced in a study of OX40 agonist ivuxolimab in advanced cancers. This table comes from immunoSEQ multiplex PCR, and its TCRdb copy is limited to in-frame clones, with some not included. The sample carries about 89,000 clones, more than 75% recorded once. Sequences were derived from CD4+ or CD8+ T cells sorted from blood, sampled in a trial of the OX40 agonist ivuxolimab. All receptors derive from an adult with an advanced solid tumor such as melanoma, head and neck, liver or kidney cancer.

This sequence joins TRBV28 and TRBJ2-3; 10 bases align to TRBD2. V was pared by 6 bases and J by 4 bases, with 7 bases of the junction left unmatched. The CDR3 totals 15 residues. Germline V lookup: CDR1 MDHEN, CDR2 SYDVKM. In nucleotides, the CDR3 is TGTGCCAGCAGCCTGGGACTAGCGCCCCCAGATACGCAGTATTTT. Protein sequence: CASSLGLAPPDTQYF.

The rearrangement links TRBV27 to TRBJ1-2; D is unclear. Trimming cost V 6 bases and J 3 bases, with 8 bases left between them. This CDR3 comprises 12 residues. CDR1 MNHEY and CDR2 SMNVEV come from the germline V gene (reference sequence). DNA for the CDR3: TGTGCCAGCAGGAAGGTGGACTATGGCTACACCTTC. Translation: CASRKVDYGYTF.

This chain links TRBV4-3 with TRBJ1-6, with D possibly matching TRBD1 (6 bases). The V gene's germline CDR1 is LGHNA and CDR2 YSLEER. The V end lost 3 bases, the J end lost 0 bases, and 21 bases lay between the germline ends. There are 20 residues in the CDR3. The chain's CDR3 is CASSQDAGGLSSSYNSPLHF. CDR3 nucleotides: TGCGCCAGCAGCCAGGACGCCGGGGGGCTGTCCAGCTCCTATAATTCACCCCTCCACTTT.

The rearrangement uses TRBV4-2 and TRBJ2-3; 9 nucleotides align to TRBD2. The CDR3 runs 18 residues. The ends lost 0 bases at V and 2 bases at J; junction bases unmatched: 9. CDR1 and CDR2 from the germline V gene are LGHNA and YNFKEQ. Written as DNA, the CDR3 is TGTGCCAGCAGCCAAGAAGTAGCCTCTAGCGGGAACACAGATACGCAGTATTTT. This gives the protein CASSQEVASSGNTDTQYF.

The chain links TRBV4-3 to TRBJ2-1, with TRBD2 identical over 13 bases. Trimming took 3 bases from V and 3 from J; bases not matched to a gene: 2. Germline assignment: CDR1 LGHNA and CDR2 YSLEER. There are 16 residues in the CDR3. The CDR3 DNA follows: TGCGCCAGCAGCCACCGACTAGCGGGAGGCTACAATGAGCAGTTCTTC. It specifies CASSHRLAGGYNEQFF.

DNA for the CDR3: TGTGCCTCTAAATGGGCGAACACTGAAGCTTTCTTT. The encoded protein is CASKWANTEAFF. The chain is built from TRBV6-1 and TRBJ1-1; D is unclear. The V gene lost 11 bases and the J gene lost 1 base, with 11 bases spanning the gap. CDR3 size: 12 residues. CDR1 and CDR2 (germline): MNHNS, SASEGT.

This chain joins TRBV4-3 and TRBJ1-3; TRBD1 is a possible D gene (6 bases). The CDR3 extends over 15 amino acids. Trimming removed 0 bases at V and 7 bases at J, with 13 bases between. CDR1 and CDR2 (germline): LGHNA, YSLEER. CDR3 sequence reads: CASSQDVQGWNTIYF. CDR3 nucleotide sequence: TGCGCCAGCAGCCAAGATGTACAGGGTTGGAACACCATATATTTT.

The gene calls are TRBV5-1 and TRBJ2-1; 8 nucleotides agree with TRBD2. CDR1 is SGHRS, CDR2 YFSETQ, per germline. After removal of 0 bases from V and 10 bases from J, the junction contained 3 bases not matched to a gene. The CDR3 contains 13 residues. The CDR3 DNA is TGCGCCAGCAGCTTGGTTATAGCGGGGGAGCAGTTCTTC. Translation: CASSLVIAGEQFF.

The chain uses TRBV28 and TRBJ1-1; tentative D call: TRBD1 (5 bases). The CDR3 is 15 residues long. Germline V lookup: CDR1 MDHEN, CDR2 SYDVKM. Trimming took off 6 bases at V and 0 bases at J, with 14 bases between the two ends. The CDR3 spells CASREWDLMNTEAFF. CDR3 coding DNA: TGTGCCAGCAGGGAGTGGGACTTAATGAACACTGAAGCTTTCTTT.

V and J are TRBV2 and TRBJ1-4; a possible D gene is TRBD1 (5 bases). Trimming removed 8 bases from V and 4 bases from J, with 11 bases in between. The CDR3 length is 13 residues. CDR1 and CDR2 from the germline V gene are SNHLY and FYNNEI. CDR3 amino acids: CASSGRGNEKLFF. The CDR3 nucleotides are TGTGCCAGCTCGGGACGGGGTAATGAAAAACTGTTTTTT.

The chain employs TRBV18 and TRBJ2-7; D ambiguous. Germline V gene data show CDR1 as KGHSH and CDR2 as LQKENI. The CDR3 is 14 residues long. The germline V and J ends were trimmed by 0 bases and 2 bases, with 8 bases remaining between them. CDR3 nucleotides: TGTGCCAGCTCACCACCCCCTGGGACCTACGAGCAGTACTTC. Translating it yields CASSPPPGTYEQYF.

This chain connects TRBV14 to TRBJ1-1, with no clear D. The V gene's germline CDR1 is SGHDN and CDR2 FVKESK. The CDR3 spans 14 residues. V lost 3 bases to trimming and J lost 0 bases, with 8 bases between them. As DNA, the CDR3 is TGTGCCAGCAGCCAGCAGGTCATGAACACTGAAGCTTTCTTT. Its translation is CASSQQVMNTEAFF.

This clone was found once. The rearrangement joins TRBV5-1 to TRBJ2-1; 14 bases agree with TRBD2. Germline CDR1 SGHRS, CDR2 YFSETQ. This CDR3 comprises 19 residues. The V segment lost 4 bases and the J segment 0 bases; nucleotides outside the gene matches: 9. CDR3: CASSAGLAGAPSSYNEQFF. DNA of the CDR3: TGCGCCAGCAGCGCGGGACTAGCGGGGGCTCCCAGCTCCTACAATGAGCAGTTCTTC. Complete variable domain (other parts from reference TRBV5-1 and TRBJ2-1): KAGVTQTPRYLIKTRGQQVTLSCSPISGHRSVSWYQQTPGQGLQFLFEYFSETQRNKGNFPGRFSGRQFSNSRSEMNVSTLELGDSALYLCASSAGLAGAPSSYNEQFFGPGTRLTVL.

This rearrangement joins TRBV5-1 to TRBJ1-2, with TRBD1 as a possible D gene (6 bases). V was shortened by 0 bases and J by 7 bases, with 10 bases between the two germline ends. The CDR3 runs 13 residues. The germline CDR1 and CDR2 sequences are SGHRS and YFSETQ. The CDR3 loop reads CASSLEGGGGYTF. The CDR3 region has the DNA TGCGCCAGCAGCTTGGAAGGGGGTGGTGGCTACACCTTC.

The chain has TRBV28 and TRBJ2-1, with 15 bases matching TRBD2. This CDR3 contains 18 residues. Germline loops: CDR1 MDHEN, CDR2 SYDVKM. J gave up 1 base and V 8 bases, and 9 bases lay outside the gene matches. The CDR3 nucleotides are TGTGCCAGCGGGGATTCGGGACTAGCGGGAGGATCCTACAATGAGCAGTTCTTC. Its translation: CASGDSGLAGGSYNEQFF.

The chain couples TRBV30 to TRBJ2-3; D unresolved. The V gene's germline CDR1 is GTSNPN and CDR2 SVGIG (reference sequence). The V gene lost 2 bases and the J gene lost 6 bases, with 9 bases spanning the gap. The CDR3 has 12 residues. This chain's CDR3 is CAWSLPPDTQYF. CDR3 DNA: TGTGCCTGGAGTCTCCCACCGGATACGCAGTATTTT.

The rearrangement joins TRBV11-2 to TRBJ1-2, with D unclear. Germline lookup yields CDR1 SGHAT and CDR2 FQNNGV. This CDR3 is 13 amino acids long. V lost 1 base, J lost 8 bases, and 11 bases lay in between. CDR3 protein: CASSLGREQGYTF. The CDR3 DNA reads TGTGCCAGCAGCTTAGGCCGGGAACAGGGCTACACCTTC.

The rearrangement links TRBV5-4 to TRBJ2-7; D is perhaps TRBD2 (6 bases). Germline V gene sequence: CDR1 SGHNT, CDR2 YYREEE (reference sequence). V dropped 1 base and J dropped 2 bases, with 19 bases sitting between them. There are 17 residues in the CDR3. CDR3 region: CASSLSSSVWAAYEQYF. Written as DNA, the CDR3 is TGTGCCAGCAGCTTGTCATCTAGCGTTTGGGCGGCCTACGAGCAGTACTTC. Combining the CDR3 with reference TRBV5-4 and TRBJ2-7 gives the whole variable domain ETGVTQSPTHLIKTRGQQVTLRCSSQSGHNTVSWYQQALGQGPQFIFQYYREEENGRGNFPPRFSGLQFPNYSSELNVNALELDDSALYLCASSLSSSVWAAYEQYFGPGTRLTVT.

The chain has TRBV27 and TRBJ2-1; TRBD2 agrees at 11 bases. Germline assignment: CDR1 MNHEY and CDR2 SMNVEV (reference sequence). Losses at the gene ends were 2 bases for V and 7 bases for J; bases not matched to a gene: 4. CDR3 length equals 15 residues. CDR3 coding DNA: TGTGCCAGCAGTTTAGTGCCTAGCGGGGGGAATGAGCAGTTCTTC. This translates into CASSLVPSGGNEQFF.

CDR3 protein: CASRFNLVPSTDTQYF. CDR3 DNA sequence: TGTGCCAGCAGGTTCAACTTGGTGCCTAGCACAGATACGCAGTATTTT. The J gene is TRBJ2-3, the V gene TRBV5-8, with unresolved D. V was cut by 5 bases and J by 0 bases, with 16 bases left in between. Germline V gene sequence: CDR1 SGHTS, CDR2 YDEGEE. The CDR3 spans 16 residues.

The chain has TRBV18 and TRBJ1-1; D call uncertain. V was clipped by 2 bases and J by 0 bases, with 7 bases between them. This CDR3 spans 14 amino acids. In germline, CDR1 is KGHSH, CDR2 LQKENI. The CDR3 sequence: CASSPGELNTEAFF. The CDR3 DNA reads TGTGCCAGCTCACCAGGGGAACTGAACACTGAAGCTTTCTTT.

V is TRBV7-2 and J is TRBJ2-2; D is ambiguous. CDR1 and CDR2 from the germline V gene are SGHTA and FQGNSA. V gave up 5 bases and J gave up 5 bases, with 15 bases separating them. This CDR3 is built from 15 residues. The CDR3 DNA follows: TGTGCCAGCAGCGCCCTCCTGACACCAACCGGGGAGCTGTTTTTT. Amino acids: CASSALLTPTGELFF.

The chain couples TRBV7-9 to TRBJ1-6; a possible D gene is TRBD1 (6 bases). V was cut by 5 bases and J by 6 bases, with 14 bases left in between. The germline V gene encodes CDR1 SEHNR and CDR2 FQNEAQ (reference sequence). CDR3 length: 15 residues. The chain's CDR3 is CASSQRTEVNSPLHF. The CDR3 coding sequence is TGTGCCAGCAGCCAAAGGACAGAAGTTAATTCACCCCTCCACTTT.

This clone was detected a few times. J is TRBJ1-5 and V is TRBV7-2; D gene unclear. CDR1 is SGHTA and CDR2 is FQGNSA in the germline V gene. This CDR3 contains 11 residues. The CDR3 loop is CPTVSNQPQHF. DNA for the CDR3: TGTCCTACGGTTAGCAATCAGCCCCAGCATTTT.

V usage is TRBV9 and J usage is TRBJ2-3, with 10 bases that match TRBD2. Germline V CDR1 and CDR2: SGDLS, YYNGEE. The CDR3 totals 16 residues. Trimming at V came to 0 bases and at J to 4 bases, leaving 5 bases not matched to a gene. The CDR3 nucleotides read TGTGCCAGCAGCGTAGACAGCGGGGGGGCCCCAGATACGCAGTATTTT. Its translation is CASSVDSGGAPDTQYF.